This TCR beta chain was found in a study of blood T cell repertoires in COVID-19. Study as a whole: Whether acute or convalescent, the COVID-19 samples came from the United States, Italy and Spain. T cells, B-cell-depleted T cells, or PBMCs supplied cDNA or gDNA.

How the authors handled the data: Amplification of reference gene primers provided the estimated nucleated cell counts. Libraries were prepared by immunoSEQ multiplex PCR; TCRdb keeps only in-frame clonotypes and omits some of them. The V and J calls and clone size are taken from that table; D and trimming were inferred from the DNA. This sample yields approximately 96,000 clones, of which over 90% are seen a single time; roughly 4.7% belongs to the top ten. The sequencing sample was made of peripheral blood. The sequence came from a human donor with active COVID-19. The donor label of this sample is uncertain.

This chain's CDR3 is CASSLSGGGSYEQYF. The DNA of the CDR3 is TGCGCCAGCAGCTTGTCGGGCGGGGGTTCCTACGAGCAGTACTTC. The chain has TRBV5-1 and TRBJ2-7; 7 bases map to TRBD2. The germline CDR1 and CDR2 sequences are SGHRS and YFSETQ. This CDR3 has 15 amino acids. After removal of 1 base from V and 1 base from J, the junction contained 5 bases not matched to a gene.